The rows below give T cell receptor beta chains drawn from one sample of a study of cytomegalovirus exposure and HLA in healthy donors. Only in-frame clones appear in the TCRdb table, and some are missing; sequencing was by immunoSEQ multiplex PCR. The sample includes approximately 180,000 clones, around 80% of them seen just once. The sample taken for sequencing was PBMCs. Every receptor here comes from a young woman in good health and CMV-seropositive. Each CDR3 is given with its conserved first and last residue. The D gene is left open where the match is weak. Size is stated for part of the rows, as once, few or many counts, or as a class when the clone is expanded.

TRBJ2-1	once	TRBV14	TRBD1	TGTGCCAGCAGCCCCGGGACAGTCTACAATGAGCAGTTCTTC	CASSPGTVYNEQFF
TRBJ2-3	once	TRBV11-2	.	TGTGCCAGCAGCTTAGGTCCGCTAAGCACAGATACGCAGTATTTT	CASSLGPLSTDTQYF
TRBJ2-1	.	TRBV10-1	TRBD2	TGCGCCAGCAGTGCCGGGCGGGGACTAGCGGGAGGGCCGGGCAATGAGCAGTTCTTC	CASSAGRGLAGGPGNEQFF
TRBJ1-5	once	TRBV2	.	TGTGCCAGCAGTCACTGGGACAATAGCAATCAGCCCCAGCATTTT	CASSHWDNSNQPQHF
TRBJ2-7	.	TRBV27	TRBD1	TGTGCCAGCAGTCCGAGGACAGGGTACTACGAGCAGTACTTC	CASSPRTGYYEQYF
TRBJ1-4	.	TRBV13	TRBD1	TGTGCCAGCAGCCCTAGGACAGGGAGGGAACTGTTTTTT	CASSPRTGRELFF
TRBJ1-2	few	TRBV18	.	TGTGCCAGCTCATCTACAACAGGGTTAAGCTATGGCTACACCTTC	CASSSTTGLSYGYTF
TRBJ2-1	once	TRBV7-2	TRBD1	TGTGCCAGCAGCTTAGGACAGGGATCCTACAATGAGCAGTTCTTC	CASSLGQGSYNEQFF
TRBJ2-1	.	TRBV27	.	TGTGCCAGCAGTCCCGGCCCGGAGGGGCACAATGAGCAGTTCTTC	CASSPGPEGHNEQFF
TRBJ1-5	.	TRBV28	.	TGTGCCAGCAGTTTAAGGGGTTTTCAGCCCCAGCATTTT	CASSLRGFQPQHF
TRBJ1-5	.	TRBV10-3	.	TGTGCCATCAGTGGTGGCTCCGGGAATCAGCCCCAGCATTTT	CAISGGSGNQPQHF
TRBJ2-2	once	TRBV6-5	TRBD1	TGTGCCAGCAGTACAACAGGGGACACCGGGGAGCTGTTTTTT	CASSTTGDTGELFF
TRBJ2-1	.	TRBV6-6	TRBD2	TGTGCCAGCAGAGACCTTAGCGGGAAGGCGAACAATGAGCAGTTCTTC	CASRDLSGKANNEQFF
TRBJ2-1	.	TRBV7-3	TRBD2	TGTGCCAGCAGCCAGACTAGCGGGAGGTTCAATGAGCAGTTCTTC	CASSQTSGRFNEQFF
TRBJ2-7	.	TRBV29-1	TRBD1	TGCAGCGTTCGGACAGGGTACGGCGAGCAGTACTTC	CSVRTGYGEQYF
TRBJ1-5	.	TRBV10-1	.	TGCGCCAGCAGTGAAGAAGGGGCAGGGGCACGTCGGAGCAATCAGCCCCAGCATTTT	CASSEEGAGARRSNQPQHF
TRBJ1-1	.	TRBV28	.	TGTGCCAGCAGGGGAGGGCCCGGCACTGAAGCTTTCTTT	CASRGGPGTEAFF
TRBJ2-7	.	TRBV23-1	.	TGCGCCAGCACCCCTACGGGGGGCTCTAACTACGAGCAGTACTTC	CASTPTGGSNYEQYF
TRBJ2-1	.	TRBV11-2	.	TGTGCCAGCAGCTTAGATGGGGGAGGCTCCTACAATGAGCAGTTCTTC	CASSLDGGGSYNEQFF
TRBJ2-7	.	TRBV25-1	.	TGTGCCAGCAGTGAATGGCTCACCGAGCAGTACTTC	CASSEWLTEQYF
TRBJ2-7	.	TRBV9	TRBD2	TGTGCCAGCAGCGTAGAGGATAGCGGGAACTACGAGCAGTACTTC	CASSVEDSGNYEQYF
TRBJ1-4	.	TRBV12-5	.	TGTGCTAGTGGTTTGCCGCAAGGAGGGAGGGGGAGTGAAAAACTGTTTTTT	CASGLPQGGRGSEKLFF
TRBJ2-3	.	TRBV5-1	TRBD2	TGCGCCAGCAGCGACAGGACTAGCGGAGGAGTAGGAGATACGCAGTATTTT	CASSDRTSGGVGDTQYF
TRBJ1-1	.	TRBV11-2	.	TGTGCCAGCAGCTTCATGAACACTGAAGCTTTCTTT	CASSFMNTEAFF
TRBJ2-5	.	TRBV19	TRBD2	TGTGCCAGTAGGACTCGTGGAGCGGGAGGGCGCGGAGAGACCCAGTACTTC	CASRTRGAGGRGETQYF
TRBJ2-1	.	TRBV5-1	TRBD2	TGCGCCAGCAGCTTGGTTGCTAGCGGCCTACTAAGTCACAATGAGCAGTTCTTC	CASSLVASGLLSHNEQFF
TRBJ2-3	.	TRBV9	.	TGTGCCAGCAGTGTGGGGGGGCTCGAGTCAGATACGCAGTATTTT	CASSVGGLESDTQYF
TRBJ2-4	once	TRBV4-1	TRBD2	TGCGCCAGCAGCCATGGGAGGGCCCCCGTGGAAAACATTCAGTACTTC	CASSHGRAPVENIQYF
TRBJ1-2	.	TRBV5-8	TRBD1	TGTGCCAGCAGCTTGTCTGGGACAGCTAACTATGGCTACACCTTC	CASSLSGTANYGYTF
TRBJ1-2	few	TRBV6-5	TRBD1	TGTGCCAGCAGTTTGGACGACAGGGCCTATGGCTACACCTTC	CASSLDDRAYGYTF
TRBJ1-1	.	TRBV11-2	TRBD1	TGTGCCAGCAGCTTTTCCGGGACAGTGAACACTGAAGCTTTCTTT	CASSFSGTVNTEAFF
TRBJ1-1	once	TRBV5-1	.	TGCGCCAGCAGCTTGGAAGCGGACACTGAAGCTTTCTTT	CASSLEADTEAFF
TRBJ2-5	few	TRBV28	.	TGTGCCAGCAGCAAGAACCAAGGCGGGGGCTCGGTAGGAGAGACCCAGTACTTC	CASSKNQGGGSVGETQYF
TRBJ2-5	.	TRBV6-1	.	TGTGCCAGCACCATTCTAGGGGGTGGGGAGACCCAGTACTTC	CASTILGGGETQYF
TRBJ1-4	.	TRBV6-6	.	TGTGCCAGCAGTCCCGGCTTGGGGCCCGAAAAACTGTTTTTT	CASSPGLGPEKLFF
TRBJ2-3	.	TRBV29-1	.	TGCAGCGTTGAATTTGGACAGTCCCTCACAGATACGCAGTATTTT	CSVEFGQSLTDTQYF
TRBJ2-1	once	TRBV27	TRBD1	TGTGCCAGCAGTCCGACAGGGGTTGACGATGAGCAGTTCTTC	CASSPTGVDDEQFF
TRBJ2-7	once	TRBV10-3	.	TGTGCCATCAGTGACGCCGCGGTGGGCGAGCAGTACTTC	CAISDAAVGEQYF
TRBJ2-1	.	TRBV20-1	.	TGCAGTGCTAGGGCCAATGAGCAGTTCTTC	CSARANEQFF
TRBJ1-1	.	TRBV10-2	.	TGCGCCAGCAGTGTAGGGGCCCCTCACGACGGCACTGAAGCTTTCTTT	CASSVGAPHDGTEAFF
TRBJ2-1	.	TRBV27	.	TGTGCCAGCGGACAAGGGTTCTACAATGAGCAGTTCTTC	CASGQGFYNEQFF
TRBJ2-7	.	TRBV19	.	TGTGCCAGTAAGAAGAGCGGAGCGGGCGAGCAGTACTTC	CASKKSGAGEQYF
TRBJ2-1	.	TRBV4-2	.	TGTGCCAGCAGCCACACAACTAGGCTTGAGCAGTTCTTC	CASSHTTRLEQFF
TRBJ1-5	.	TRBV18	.	TGTGCCAGCTCACCTTCCGACAGGTTTAGCAATCAGCCCCAGCATTTT	CASSPSDRFSNQPQHF
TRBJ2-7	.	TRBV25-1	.	TGTGCCAGCAGTGATGACAGCTCCCGACCGGAGCAGTACTTC	CASSDDSSRPEQYF
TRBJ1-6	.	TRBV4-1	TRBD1	TGCGCCAGCAGCTTGCGTCCGACAGGGATTAATTCACCCCTCCACTTT	CASSLRPTGINSPLHF
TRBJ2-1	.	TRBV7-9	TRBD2	TGTGCCAGCAGCACAGGGACTAGCGGGAGCGCAAATGAGCAGTTCTTC	CASSTGTSGSANEQFF
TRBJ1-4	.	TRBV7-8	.	TGTGCCAGCAGCTTAGGGGGGGGAACTAATGAAAAACTGTTTTTT	CASSLGGGTNEKLFF
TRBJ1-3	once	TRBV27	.	TGTGCCAGCAGTCCCCAAACAGGAGCCTACTCTGGAAACACCATATATTTT	CASSPQTGAYSGNTIYF
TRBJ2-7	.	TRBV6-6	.	TGTGCCAGCAGATTGACAGCTATGTACGAGCAGTACTTC	CASRLTAMYEQYF
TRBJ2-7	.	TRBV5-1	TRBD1	TGCGCCAGCAGCAGCCGGGACAGCCCCTTCTTCTACGAGCAGTACTTC	CASSSRDSPFFYEQYF
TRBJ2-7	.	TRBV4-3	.	TGCGCCAGCAGCCAAGCAGGGGGGAACGAGCAGTACTTC	CASSQAGGNEQYF
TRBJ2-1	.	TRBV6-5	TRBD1	TGTGCCAGCAGTTATACAGGGGCCATCTACAATGAGCAGTTCTTC	CASSYTGAIYNEQFF